Shown below are 29 T cell receptor beta chains from a single sample sequenced in a study of T cell repertoires in cytomegalovirus infection. No antigen has been identified for these receptors. In TCRdb, the reads were re-called with MiXCR into one record per CDR3 protein. The sample has about 830,000 distinct CDR3 sequences; over 25% are singletons. The source material was cultured CD8+ T cells from PBMCs, sampled from culture after CMV antigen stimulation. These receptor sequences come from a human donor in good health (CMV status not recorded). Some clones in this sample may be carry-over from other donors' samples.

This clonotype was picked up a small number of times. The CDR3: CASSLSGRALHGYTF. The CDR3 region has the DNA TGTGCCAGCAGTTTATCTGGCAGGGCGCTTCATGGCTACACCTTC. This chain joins TRBV27 and TRBJ1-2; D may be TRBD1 (5 bases). The CDR3 sequence is 15 residues long. CDR1 is MNHEY and CDR2 is SMNVEV in the germline V gene (reference sequence). V gave up 0 bases and J gave up 6 bases, with 14 bases separating them.

Here the CDR3 reads CASSPAGGGANVLTF. As DNA, the CDR3 is TGTGCCAGCAGTCCAGCGGGGGGTGGGGCCAACGTCCTGACTTTC. The V and J genes are TRBV27 and TRBJ2-6, with 9 bases matching TRBD2. Germline V gives CDR1 MNHEY, CDR2 SMNVEV (reference sequence). The CDR3 totals 15 residues. V gave up 5 bases and J gave up 3 bases; unmatched junction bases: 2.

Only one count was recorded for this clonotype. The junction departs from germline at one end; a sequencing error may be responsible. The chain recombines TRBV7-3 with TRBJ2-2; 9 bases map to TRBD2. Germline assignment: CDR1 SGHTA and CDR2 FQGTGA. The CDR3 is 19 amino acids. This CDR3 reads CASNLGRAGGFTNTGELFF. CDR3 coding DNA: TGTGCCAGCAACTTAGGCCGAGCGGGGGGCTTCACGAACACCGGGGAGCTGTTTTTT.

This clonotype was observed at least ten times. The chain carries TRBV7-9 and TRBJ1-1, with unresolved D. The CDR3 runs to 16 residues. V lost 4 bases, J lost 4 bases, and 19 bases lay in between. The germline V gene encodes CDR1 SEHNR and CDR2 FQNEAQ (reference sequence). CDR3 sequence reads: CASSSARADLGTEAFF. DNA of the CDR3: TGTGCCAGCAGCTCCGCCCGGGCAGATCTGGGCACTGAAGCTTTCTTT. Full variable domain (outside the CDR3, taken from reference TRBV7-9 and TRBJ1-1): DTGVSQNPRHKITKRGQNVTFRCDPISEHNRLYWYRQTLGQGPEFLTYFQNEAQLEKSRLLSDRFSAERPKGSFSTLEIQRTEQGDSAMYLCASSSARADLGTEAFFGQGTRLTVV.

The table lists this clonotype with a few counts. The genes are TRBV12-3 or TRBV12-4 and TRBJ1-2; D is unclear. The CDR3 consists of 15 residues. V was shortened by 2 bases and J by 4 bases, with 14 bases between the two germline ends. In DNA, the CDR3 is TGTGCCAGCAGTTTAACGGCACCGTTTTCCTATGGCTACACCTTC. Translation gives CASSLTAPFSYGYTF.

DNA for the CDR3: TGTGCCAGCAGCGTAGGTCGCAATGAAAAACTGTTTTTT. Translated: CASSVGRNEKLFF. The J gene is TRBJ1-4, the V gene TRBV9; D gene uncertain. Germline V gives CDR1 SGDLS, CDR2 YYNGEE. The CDR3 is made up of 13 amino acids. V was clipped by 0 bases and J by 5 bases, with 5 bases between them.

The V call is TRBV12-3 or TRBV12-4, the J call TRBJ2-1; 9 bases map to TRBD2. The junction had 6 bases not matched to a gene; V was cut back by 6 bases and J by 9 bases. The CDR3 totals 13 residues. The CDR3 reads CASSPRREGEQFF. The CDR3 DNA is TGTGCCAGCAGCCCTAGGCGGGAGGGTGAGCAGTTCTTC.

The V call is TRBV12-5, the J call TRBJ1-1; tentatively, D is TRBD1 (5 bases). The germline CDR1 and CDR2 sequences are LGHNT and FRNRAP. The CDR3 consists of 16 residues. Trimming shortened V by 8 bases and J by 6 bases, and 25 bases separated the two germline ends. CDR3 amino acids: CASSAPEGMAIAEAFF. The CDR3 nucleotides read TGTGCTAGTTCCGCCCCGGAGGGGATGGCTATAGCTGAAGCTTTCTTT.

The rearrangement links TRBV2 to TRBJ1-4; D call uncertain. Looked up from germline, CDR1 is SNHLY and CDR2 is FYNNEI. With 6 bases removed from V and 4 bases from J, the gap between germline ends came to 18 bases. The CDR3 extends over 16 amino acids. The CDR3 bases are TGTGCCAGCAGGCGGGAGGGTGGCCCTTATAATGAAAAACTGTTTTTT. It is translated as CASRREGGPYNEKLFF.

Only a few counts were recorded for this clonotype. The rearrangement links TRBV12-3 or TRBV12-4 to TRBJ2-6; 13 bases agree with TRBD2. This CDR3 spans 19 amino acids. Unmatched junction bases numbered 6, after V lost 4 bases and J lost 0 bases. The CDR3 here is CASSSLTSGGSSGANVLTF. The CDR3 nucleotides are TGTGCCAGCAGTTCCTTGACTAGCGGGGGGAGCTCTGGGGCCAACGTCCTGACTTTC.

This clonotype was seen only a few times. The genes are TRBV6-6 and TRBJ2-1; D perhaps matches TRBD1 (7 bases). The CDR3 has 15 residues. Trimming took off 2 bases at V and 7 bases at J, with 15 bases between the two ends. Germline CDR1 reads MNHNY; CDR2 reads SVGAGI (reference sequence). Written as DNA, the CDR3 is TGTGCCAGCAGTTACGTGTCGGAGGGGGCGAATGAGCAGTTCTTC. Translating gives CASSYVSEGANEQFF.

The rearrangement joins TRBV10-2 to TRBJ2-2; no definite D call. CDR3 length equals 14 residues. Per germline, CDR1 WSHSY and CDR2 SAAADI. The V and J ends lost 3 bases and 7 bases respectively, with 12 bases between them. CDR3 protein: CASSDINTDGELFF. In nucleotides, the CDR3 is TGCGCCAGCAGTGACATTAATACTGACGGGGAGCTGTTTTTT.

The rearrangement links TRBV7-9 to TRBJ1-5; D is unresolved. CDR3 size: 12 residues. Germline lookup yields CDR1 SEHNR and CDR2 FQNEAQ (reference sequence). V was pared by 6 bases and J by 5 bases, with 8 bases between. This chain's CDR3 is CASRLYDQPQHF. The CDR3 coding sequence is TGTGCCAGCAGGTTATACGATCAGCCCCAGCATTTT.

This clonotype occurred a few times. V usage is TRBV27 and J usage is TRBJ2-1, with D uncertain. The CDR3 runs to 14 residues. V lost 4 bases and J 2 bases, leaving 9 bases between the germline ends. The germline gives CDR1 MNHEY, CDR2 SMNVEV (reference sequence). The CDR3: CASSSLRAYNEQFF. CDR3 DNA: TGTGCCAGCAGTTCCCTTCGGGCCTACAATGAGCAGTTCTTC.

On this clonotype itself: Sequence at one end of the junction differs from germline and may be a read error. The chain has TRBV6-2 or TRBV6-3 and TRBJ2-1; D is perhaps TRBD1 (5 bases). Looked up from germline, CDR1 is MNHEY and CDR2 is SVGEGT. This CDR3 has 16 amino acids. CDR3 amino acids: CTSSRQTDSSYNEQFF. The CDR3, as DNA: TGTACCAGCAGCCGACAGACAGATAGCTCCTACAATGAGCAGTTCTTC.

This CDR3 is CASSEQVGNEQFF. The CDR3 bases are TGTGCCAGCAGCGAGCAGGTAGGAAATGAGCAGTTCTTC. This chain joins TRBV6-4 and TRBJ2-1, with D unclear. Germline CDR1 is MRHNA and CDR2 is SNTAGT. The CDR3 has 13 residues. V was shortened by 6 bases and J by 7 bases, with 13 bases between the two germline ends.

This clonotype was recorded a few times. V usage is TRBV7-8 and J usage is TRBJ1-2; tentative D call: TRBD1 (5 bases). The CDR3 sequence is 14 residues long. Trimming shortened V by 5 bases and J by 3 bases, and 13 bases separated the two germline ends. Germline lookup yields CDR1 SGHVS and CDR2 FQNEAQ. CDR3 in amino acids: CASSPTGADYGYTF. For the CDR3, the DNA is TGTGCCAGCAGCCCGACCGGGGCCGACTATGGCTACACCTTC.

The chain employs TRBV27 and TRBJ2-7, with TRBD1 identical over 10 bases. The J segment lost 4 bases and the V segment lost 7 bases, leaving 10 bases of the junction unmatched. The CDR3 totals 15 residues. Per the germline V gene, CDR1 is MNHEY and CDR2 is SMNVEV (reference sequence). CDR3: CASTVSGTGEYEQYF. As DNA, the CDR3 is TGTGCCAGCACTGTTAGTGGGACAGGGGAATACGAGCAGTACTTC.

The J gene is TRBJ1-6, the V gene TRBV2; unclear D gene. Germline CDR1 SNHLY, CDR2 FYNNEI. CDR3 length: 18 amino acids. The germline V and J ends were trimmed by 1 base and 5 bases, with 18 bases remaining between them. As DNA, the CDR3 is TGTGCCAGCAGTGAAGTACGAGGCAGAGAGGTCGATAATTCACCCCTCCACTTT. It codes for CASSEVRGREVDNSPLHF.

Ten or more counts support this clonotype. The CDR3 reads CASRNTGELFF. Written as DNA, the CDR3 is TGTGCCAGCCGAAACACCGGGGAGCTGTTTTTT. V and J are TRBV7-6 and TRBJ2-2; D not certain. The V end was cut by 8 bases, the J end by 2 bases, with 3 bases between. In germline, CDR1 is SGHVS, CDR2 FNYEAQ. The CDR3 consists of 11 residues.

The chain carries TRBV6-1 and TRBJ1-6; 12 bases agree with TRBD1. J gave up 1 base and V 2 bases, and 21 bases lay outside the gene matches. Germline V gene lookup returns CDR1 MNHNS and CDR2 SASEGT. The CDR3 has 24 amino acids. DNA for the CDR3: TGTGCCAGCAGTGAAATCTTCGGGACAGGGGGCGTCAGGGAATACAATTCCTATAATTCACCCCTCCACTTT. Translated: CASSEIFGTGGVREYNSYNSPLHF.

The V call is TRBV5-5, the J call TRBJ2-7; weak D call: TRBD1 (5 bases). The V end lost 0 bases, the J end lost 2 bases, and 9 bases lay between the germline ends. Germline V gene lookup returns CDR1 SGHKS and CDR2 YYEKEE (reference sequence). The CDR3 runs 14 residues. CDR3 sequence reads: CASSLVRGPYEQYF. The CDR3 coding sequence is TGTGCCAGCAGCTTGGTAAGGGGCCCCTACGAGCAGTACTTC.

This clonotype was detected a few times. The chain links TRBV7-9 to TRBJ2-3; D unclear. CDR3 size: 14 residues. Per the germline V gene, CDR1 is SEHNR and CDR2 is FQNEAQ (reference sequence). Deletions cut 1 base from V and 4 bases from J, with 9 bases between. This CDR3 reads CASSLVQLPDTQYF. CDR3 nucleotide sequence: TGTGCCAGCAGCTTAGTACAGCTGCCAGATACGCAGTATTTT.

This clonotype was seen repeatedly, ten times or more. CDR3: CASSWDRGRPNEQFF. For the CDR3, the DNA is TGTGCCAGCAGCTGGGACAGGGGGCGACCAAATGAGCAGTTCTTC. The J gene is TRBJ2-1, the V gene TRBV7-2, with 12 bases aligning to TRBD1. From germline, CDR1 is SGHTA and CDR2 FQGNSA. The CDR3 runs 15 residues. V shed 4 bases and J 7 bases; nucleotides not matched to a gene: 5. The whole variable domain, remainder taken from reference TRBV7-2 and TRBJ2-1, is GAGVSQSPSNKVTEKGKDVELRCDPISGHTALYWYRQSLGQGLEFLIYFQGNSAPDKSGLPSDRFSAERTGGSVSTLTIQRTQQEDSAVYLCASSWDRGRPNEQFFGPGTRLTVL.

This clonotype occurred many times. The chain recombines TRBV28 with TRBJ2-1; maybe TRBD1 (6 bases). The germline V gene encodes CDR1 MDHEN and CDR2 SYDVKM. The CDR3 is 16 amino acids. V lost 4 bases, J lost 0 bases, and 13 bases lay in between. CDR3 coding DNA: TGTGCCAGCAGTTCCCCGACAGGTTCCTCCTACAATGAGCAGTTCTTC. This encodes CASSSPTGSSYNEQFF.

V is TRBV2 and J is TRBJ2-3; 11 bases align to TRBD1. The CDR3 covers 16 residues. In germline, CDR1 is SNHLY, CDR2 FYNNEI. Trimming took 2 bases from V and 7 from J; bases not matched to a gene: 8. The CDR3 region is CASSERTGGVSNTQYF. DNA for the CDR3: TGTGCCAGCAGTGAAAGGACAGGGGGCGTTTCAAATACGCAGTATTTT. The whole variable domain, remainder taken from reference TRBV2 and TRBJ2-3, is EPEVTQTPSHQVTQMGQEVILRCVPISNHLYFYWYRQILGQKVEFLVSFYNNEISEKSEIFDDQFSVERPDGSNFTLKIRSTKLEDSAMYFCASSERTGGVSNTQYFGPGTRLTVL.

In this sample, this clonotype turned up many times. The J gene is TRBJ1-1, the V gene TRBV10-3; D unresolved. Germline V gene lookup returns CDR1 ENHRY and CDR2 SYGVKD. The ends were cut back, 2 bases at V and 2 bases at J, with 12 bases in the middle. The CDR3 runs to 15 residues. CDR3 region: CAISERISLNTEAFF. The CDR3, as DNA: TGTGCCATCAGTGAGCGCATCTCCCTAAACACTGAAGCTTTCTTT.

At least ten counts were recorded for this clonotype. The rearrangement joins TRBV7-2 to TRBJ1-1; the D is unclear. V was trimmed by 1 base and J by 1 base, leaving 10 bases between them. The length of the CDR3 is 15 residues. From germline, CDR1 is SGHTA and CDR2 FQGNSA. The CDR3 nucleotides are TGTGCCAGCAGCTTAGGGGTAGGGCAGAACACTGAAGCTTTCTTT. It translates to CASSLGVGQNTEAFF.

The V call is TRBV6-2 or TRBV6-3, the J call TRBJ1-4; tentatively, D is TRBD1 (5 bases). The V and J ends lost 7 bases and 11 bases respectively, with 14 bases between them. Germline CDR1 and CDR2: MNHEY and SVGEGT. The CDR3 spans 12 residues. In nucleotides, the CDR3 is TGTGCCAGCATCTCCTATCGGGGGAAACTGTTTTTT. The encoded protein is CASISYRGKLFF.